This entry lists 23 T cell receptor beta chains sequenced from one sample in a study of blood T cell repertoires in COVID-19. Libraries were prepared by immunoSEQ multiplex PCR; TCRdb keeps only in-frame clonotypes and omits some of them. The profile shows approximately 160,000 clones, 90% to 95% of them singletons. Material for sequencing was peripheral blood. All receptors derive from a man aged 45-65 years with acute or convalescent COVID-19.

As to this clone: Within the sample, other DNA sequences also encode this same CDR3. This chain joins TRBV5-1 and TRBJ1-2, with 9 bases lining up with TRBD1. CDR3 length: 14 amino acids. V shed 5 bases and J 2 bases; nucleotides not matched to a gene: 4. Germline V gives CDR1 SGHRS, CDR2 YFSETQ. CDR3 in amino acids: CASRPGQGNYGYTF. The CDR3, as DNA: TGCGCCAGCAGACCGGGACAGGGCAACTATGGCTACACCTTC.

The chain recombines TRBV27 with TRBJ1-1; weak D call: TRBD1 (5 bases). The germline V gene has CDR1 MNHEY and CDR2 SMNVEV (reference sequence). The CDR3 is 13 amino acids. V lost 5 bases and J lost 4, with 11 bases in between. CDR3 sequence: CASSGRGTTEAFF. In DNA form, the CDR3 reads TGTGCCAGCAGTGGGAGGGGTACCACTGAAGCTTTCTTT.

This clone has just one count. This chain links TRBV20-1 with TRBJ2-7; a possible D gene is TRBD1 (6 bases). Deletions cut 4 bases from V and 4 bases from J, with 8 bases between. The CDR3 covers 11 residues. CDR1 and CDR2 (germline): DFQATT, SNEGSKA (reference sequence). The DNA of the CDR3 is TGCAGTGCTAAACAGGGTTACGAGCAGTACTTC. Protein: CSAKQGYEQYF.

This chain connects TRBV5-6 to TRBJ1-1, with a possible D match to TRBD1 (6 bases). The ends were cut back, 4 bases at V and 1 base at J, with 14 bases in the middle. This CDR3 comprises 15 residues. Germline CDR1 SGHDT, CDR2 YYEEEE. The CDR3 sequence is CASSGWDTENTEAFF. The CDR3 DNA reads TGTGCCAGCAGCGGGTGGGACACCGAGAACACTGAAGCTTTCTTT.

V is TRBV27 and J is TRBJ1-2, with D maybe TRBD1 (6 bases). Trimming took 5 bases from V and 8 from J, leaving 15 bases between them. The CDR3 contains 13 residues. Germline CDR1 is MNHEY and CDR2 is SMNVEV (reference sequence). In DNA, the CDR3 is TGTGCCAGCAGTCCACAGGGTTTTAGCGGCTACACCTTC. It encodes CASSPQGFSGYTF.

The CDR3 reads CASSFPYREKLFF. The CDR3 DNA is TGTGCCAGCAGTTTTCCGTACCGGGAAAAACTGTTTTTT. The chain uses TRBV28 and TRBJ1-4; D call uncertain. Trimming cost V 3 bases and J 8 bases, with 10 bases left between them. The CDR3 loop spans 13 amino acids. In germline, CDR1 is MDHEN, CDR2 SYDVKM.

This rearrangement joins TRBV20-1 to TRBJ1-1; D possibly corresponds to TRBD1 (6 bases). Looked up from germline, CDR1 is DFQATT and CDR2 is SNEGSKA (reference sequence). V was shortened by 7 bases and J by 1 base, with 7 bases between the two germline ends. The CDR3 consists of 11 residues. DNA of the CDR3: TGCAGTGTCAGGGGGAACACTGAAGCTTTCTTT. Protein: CSVRGNTEAFF.

J is TRBJ1-5 and V is TRBV4-1; no definite D call. The CDR3 consists of 13 residues. V lost 5 bases and J 5 bases, leaving 10 bases between the germline ends. Germline V gene sequence: CDR1 MGHRA, CDR2 YSYEKL. This CDR3 reads CASSSLPDQPQHF. The CDR3 region has the DNA TGCGCCAGCAGCTCCCTCCCAGATCAGCCCCAGCATTTT.

V usage is TRBV28 and J usage is TRBJ1-4, with 12 nucleotides matching TRBD1. V was clipped by 5 bases and J by 10 bases; unmatched bases: 8. The CDR3 totals 15 residues. Germline lookup yields CDR1 MDHEN and CDR2 SYDVKM. CDR3 bases: TGTGCCAGCAGTCAACCGGGACAGGGGGCGCGAAAACTGTTTTTT. It yields the protein CASSQPGQGARKLFF. The full variable domain, with the rest looked up from reference TRBV28 and TRBJ1-4, is DVKVTQSSRYLVKRTGEKVFLECVQDMDHENMFWYRQDPGLGLRLIYFSYDVKMKEKGDIPEGYSVSREKKERFSLILESASTNQTSMYLCASSQPGQGARKLFFGSGTQLSVL.

CDR3 DNA: TGTGCCAGCAGCTTAAACAGCCACAATGAGCAGTTCTTC. Translation gives CASSLNSHNEQFF. The chain has TRBV11-3 and TRBJ2-1; D is ambiguous. Germline-derived CDR1 and CDR2 are SGHNT and YENEEA. The V end lost 2 bases, the J end lost 5 bases, and 7 bases lay between the germline ends. The CDR3 runs to 13 residues. The full variable domain, in which reference TRBV11-3 and TRBJ2-1 provide the parts outside the CDR3, is EAGVVQSPRYKIIEKKQPVAFWCNPISGHNTLYWYLQNLGQGPELLIRYENEEAVDDSQLPKDRFSAERLKGVDSTLKIQPAELGDSAVYLCASSLNSHNEQFFGPGTRLTVL.

The rearrangement uses TRBV7-9 and TRBJ2-5; D gene uncertain. Germline V gene sequence: CDR1 SEHNR, CDR2 FQNEAQ (reference sequence). Trimming pared 4 bases from V and 5 bases from J, leaving 8 bases between. The CDR3 has 12 amino acids. CDR3 nucleotides: TGTGCCAGCAGCTGGTACGGGGAGACCCAGTACTTC. This translates into CASSWYGETQYF. Drawing the rest from reference TRBV7-9 and TRBJ2-5, the complete variable domain is DTGVSQNPRHKITKRGQNVTFRCDPISEHNRLYWYRQTLGQGPEFLTYFQNEAQLEKSRLLSDRFSAERPKGSFSTLEIQRTEQGDSAMYLCASSWYGETQYFGPGTRLLVL.

The chain links TRBV9 to TRBJ2-6; no firm D call. Germline values: CDR1 SGDLS, CDR2 YYNGEE. The V end was cut by 0 bases, the J end by 0 bases, with 10 bases between. This CDR3 region has 17 residues. The CDR3 DNA sequence: TGTGCCAGCAGCGTAGCTTCCCCCCCCTCTGGGGCCAACGTCCTGACTTTC. Its translation is CASSVASPPSGANVLTF.

V is TRBV6-5 and J is TRBJ2-3, with 11 bases aligning to TRBD2. The CDR3 runs to 16 residues. Per the germline V gene, CDR1 is MNHEY and CDR2 is SVGAGI. After removal of 3 bases from V and 2 bases from J, the junction contained 4 bases not matched to a gene. The CDR3 here is CASSYSSGRHTDTQYF. The CDR3 nucleotides are TGTGCCAGCAGTTATTCTAGCGGGAGGCACACAGATACGCAGTATTTT.

This chain uses TRBV23-1 with TRBJ1-2; 8 nucleotides line up with TRBD1. TRBV23-1 is identified as an open reading frame with a role that is uncertain. The CDR3 sequence is 14 residues long. With 2 bases clipped from V and 6 bases from J, the junction kept 5 bases outside the gene matches. CDR3 DNA sequence: TGCGCCAGCAGTCAAGGGCAGGGGGCAGATGGCTACACCTTC. Translated, it gives CASSQGQGADGYTF.

The chain combines TRBV11-2 with TRBJ1-3, with 10 bases lining up with TRBD1. Trimming removed 5 bases from V and 0 bases from J; junction bases left unmatched: 13. Germline assignment: CDR1 SGHAT and CDR2 FQNNGV. This CDR3 is built from 19 residues. As DNA, the CDR3 is TGTGCCAGCAGCCTTCCGGGACAGGGGCCCTTTTACTCTGGAAACACCATATATTTT. As protein: CASSLPGQGPFYSGNTIYF. Full variable domain (outside the CDR3, taken from reference TRBV11-2 and TRBJ1-3): EAGVAQSPRYKIIEKRQSVAFWCNPISGHATLYWYQQILGQGPKLLIQFQNNGVVDDSQLPKDRFSAERLKGVDSTLKIQPAKLEDSAVYLCASSLPGQGPFYSGNTIYFGEGSWLTVV.

The chain has TRBV9 and TRBJ2-6; 7 bases agree with TRBD1. The V gene end was trimmed by 4 bases and the J gene end by 1 base; junction bases not matched to a gene: 2. The CDR3 loop spans 15 amino acids. The germline CDR1 and CDR2 sequences are SGDLS and YYNGEE. The CDR3: CASSRQGSGANVLTF. DNA for the CDR3: TGTGCCAGCAGCAGACAGGGATCTGGGGCCAACGTCCTGACTTTC.

The chain uses TRBV9 and TRBJ1-2; 9 bases agree with TRBD1. The V gene end was trimmed by 2 bases and the J gene end by 4 bases; junction bases not matched to a gene: 6. This CDR3 region has 15 residues. The germline CDR1 and CDR2 sequences are SGDLS and YYNGEE. CDR3 sequence: CASSVRDRDSYGYTF. CDR3 sequence (DNA): TGTGCCAGCAGCGTCCGGGACAGGGACTCCTATGGCTACACCTTC.

The V and J genes are TRBV28 and TRBJ2-5, with TRBD2 as a possible D gene (6 bases). Germline V lookup: CDR1 MDHEN, CDR2 SYDVKM. The CDR3 is 16 amino acids. The V and J ends lost 5 bases and 0 bases respectively, with 16 bases between them. CDR3 loop: CASSPPGLTNQETQYF. The CDR3 nucleotides read TGTGCCAGCAGTCCACCGGGACTTACTAACCAAGAGACCCAGTACTTC.

The V and J genes are TRBV5-6 and TRBJ2-2; the match to TRBD1 covers 7 bases. Trimming cost V 2 bases and J 5 bases; bases outside gene matches: 6. Germline V lookup: CDR1 SGHDT, CDR2 YYEEEE. The CDR3 is made up of 15 amino acids. The CDR3 nucleotides are TGTGCCAGCAGCTTCCGACAGGGAAGGACCGGGGAGCTGTTTTTT. Protein product: CASSFRQGRTGELFF.

The gene calls are TRBV27 and TRBJ1-2; 9 bases align to TRBD1. Germline V gene data show CDR1 as MNHEY and CDR2 as SMNVEV (reference sequence). V lost 0 bases, J lost 4 bases, and 6 bases stayed unmatched. CDR3 length: 16 amino acids. The CDR3 DNA reads TGTGCCAGCAGTTTATCCGGGACAGGGACCTTCTATGGCTACACCTTC. Residues: CASSLSGTGTFYGYTF.

V is TRBV10-3 and J is TRBJ2-5; a possible D gene is TRBD2 (7 bases). The V gene lost 8 bases and the J gene lost 5 bases, with 18 bases spanning the gap. The CDR3 loop spans 14 amino acids. CDR1 is ENHRY, CDR2 SYGVKD, per germline. CDR3 residues: CAIGPSGGGETQYF. CDR3 DNA: TGTGCCATCGGGCCTAGCGGAGGGGGGGAGACCCAGTACTTC.

The rearrangement links TRBV10-1 to TRBJ2-7; D perhaps matches TRBD2 (6 bases). The length of the CDR3 is 15 residues. V was pared by 0 bases and J by 2 bases, with 11 bases between. CDR1 WNHNN and CDR2 SYGVQD come from the germline V gene (reference sequence). The DNA for the CDR3 is TGCGCCAGCAGTGAGTCTGGGCGGGAACCCTACGAGCAGTACTTC. It yields the protein CASSESGREPYEQYF.

The V call is TRBV27, the J call TRBJ2-6; weak D call: TRBD1 (6 bases). Germline-derived CDR1 and CDR2 are MNHEY and SMNVEV (reference sequence). This CDR3 is built from 16 residues. Trimming took off 5 bases at V and 2 bases at J, with 13 bases between the two ends. The CDR3 reads CASSADSLAGANVLTF. As DNA, the CDR3 is TGTGCCAGCAGTGCGGACAGTCTCGCTGGGGCCAACGTCCTGACTTTC.